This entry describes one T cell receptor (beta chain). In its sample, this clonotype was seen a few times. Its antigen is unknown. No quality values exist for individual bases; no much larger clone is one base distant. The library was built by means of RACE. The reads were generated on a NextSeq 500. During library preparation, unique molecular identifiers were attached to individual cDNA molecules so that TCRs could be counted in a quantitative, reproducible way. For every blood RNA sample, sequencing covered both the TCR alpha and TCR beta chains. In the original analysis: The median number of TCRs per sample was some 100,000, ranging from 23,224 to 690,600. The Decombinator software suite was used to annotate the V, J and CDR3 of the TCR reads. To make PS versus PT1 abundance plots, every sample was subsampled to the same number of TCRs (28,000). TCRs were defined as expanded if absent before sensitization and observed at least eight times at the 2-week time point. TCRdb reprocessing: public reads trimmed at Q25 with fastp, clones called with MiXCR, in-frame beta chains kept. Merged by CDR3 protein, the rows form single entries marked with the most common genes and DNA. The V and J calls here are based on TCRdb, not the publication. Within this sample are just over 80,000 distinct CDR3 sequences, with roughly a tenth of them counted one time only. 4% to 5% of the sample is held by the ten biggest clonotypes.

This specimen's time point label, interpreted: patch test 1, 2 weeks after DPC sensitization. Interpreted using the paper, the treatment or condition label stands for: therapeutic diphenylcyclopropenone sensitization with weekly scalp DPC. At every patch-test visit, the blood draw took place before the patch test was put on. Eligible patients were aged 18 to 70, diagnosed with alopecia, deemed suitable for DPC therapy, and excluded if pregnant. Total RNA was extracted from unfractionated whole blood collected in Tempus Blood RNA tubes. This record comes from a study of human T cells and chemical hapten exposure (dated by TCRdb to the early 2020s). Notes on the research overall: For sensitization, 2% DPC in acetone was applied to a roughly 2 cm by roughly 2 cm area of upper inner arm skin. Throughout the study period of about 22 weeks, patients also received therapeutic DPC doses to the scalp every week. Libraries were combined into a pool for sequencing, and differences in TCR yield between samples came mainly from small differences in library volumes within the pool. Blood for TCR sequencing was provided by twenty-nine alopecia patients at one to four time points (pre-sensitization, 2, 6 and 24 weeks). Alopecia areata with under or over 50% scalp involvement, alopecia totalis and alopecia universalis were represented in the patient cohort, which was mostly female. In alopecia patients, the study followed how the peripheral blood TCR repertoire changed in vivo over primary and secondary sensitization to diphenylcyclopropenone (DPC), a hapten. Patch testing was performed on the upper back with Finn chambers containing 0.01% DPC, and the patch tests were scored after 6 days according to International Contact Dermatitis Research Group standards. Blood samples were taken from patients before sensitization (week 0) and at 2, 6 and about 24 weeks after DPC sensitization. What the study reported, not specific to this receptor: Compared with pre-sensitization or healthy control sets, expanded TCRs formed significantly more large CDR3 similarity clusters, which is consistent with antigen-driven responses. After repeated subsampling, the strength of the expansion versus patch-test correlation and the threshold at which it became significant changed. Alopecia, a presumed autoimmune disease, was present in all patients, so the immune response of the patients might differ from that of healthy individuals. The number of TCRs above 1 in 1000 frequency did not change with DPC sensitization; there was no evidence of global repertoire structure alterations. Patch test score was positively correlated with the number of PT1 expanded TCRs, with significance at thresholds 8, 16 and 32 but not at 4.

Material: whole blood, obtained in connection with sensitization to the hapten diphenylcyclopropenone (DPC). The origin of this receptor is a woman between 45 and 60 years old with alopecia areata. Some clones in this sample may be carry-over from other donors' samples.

The DNA sequence reads TGCGCCAGCAGCCAAGGTCATGGAGAGCGGACAGATACGCAGTATTTT. It codes for CASSQGHGERTDTQYF. The chain is assembled from TRBV4-1 and TRBJ2-3; the best D guess is TRBD2, with 5 bases matching. Inclusive of the bounding cysteine and phenylalanine, the CDR3 is 16 residues long. Only the CDR3 portion is preserved as DNA: 48 bases, with reading frame beginning at the first base. V is reduced by 1 base and J by 3 bases, leaving a spacing of 14 bases between them. The germline V gene gives CDR1 as MGHRA and CDR2 as YSYEKL.